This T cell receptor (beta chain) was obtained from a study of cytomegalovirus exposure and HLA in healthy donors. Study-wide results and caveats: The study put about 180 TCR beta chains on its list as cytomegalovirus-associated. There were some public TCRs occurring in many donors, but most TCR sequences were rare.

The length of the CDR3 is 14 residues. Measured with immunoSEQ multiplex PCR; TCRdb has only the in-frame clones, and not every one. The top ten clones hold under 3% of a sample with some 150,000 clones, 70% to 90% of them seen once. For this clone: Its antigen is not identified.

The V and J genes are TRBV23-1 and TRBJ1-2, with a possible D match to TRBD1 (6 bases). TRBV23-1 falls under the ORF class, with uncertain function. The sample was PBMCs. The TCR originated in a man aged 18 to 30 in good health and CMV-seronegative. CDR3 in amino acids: CADHIGQLNYGYTF. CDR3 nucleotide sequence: TGCGCAGACCATATAGGACAGCTAAACTATGGCTACACCTTC.